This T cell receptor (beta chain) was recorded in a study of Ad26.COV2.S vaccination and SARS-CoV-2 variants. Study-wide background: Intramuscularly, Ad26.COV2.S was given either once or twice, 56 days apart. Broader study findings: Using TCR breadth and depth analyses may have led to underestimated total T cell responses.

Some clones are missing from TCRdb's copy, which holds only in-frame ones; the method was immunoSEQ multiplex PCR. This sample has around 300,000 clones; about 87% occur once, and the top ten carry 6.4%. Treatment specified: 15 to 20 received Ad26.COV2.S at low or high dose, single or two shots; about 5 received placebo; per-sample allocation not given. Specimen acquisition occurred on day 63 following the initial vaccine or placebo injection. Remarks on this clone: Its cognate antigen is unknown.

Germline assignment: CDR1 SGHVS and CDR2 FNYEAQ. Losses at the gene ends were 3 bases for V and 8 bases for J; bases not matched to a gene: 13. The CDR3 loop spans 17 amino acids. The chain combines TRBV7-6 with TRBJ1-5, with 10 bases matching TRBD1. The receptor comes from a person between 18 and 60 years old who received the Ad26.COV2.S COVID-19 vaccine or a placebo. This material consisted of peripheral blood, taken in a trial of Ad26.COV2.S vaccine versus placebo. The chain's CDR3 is CASSFGQGVFEGEPQHF. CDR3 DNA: TGTGCCAGCAGCTTTGGACAGGGGGTCTTTGAGGGGGAGCCCCAGCATTTT.